Listed here is a single T cell receptor beta chain. The antigen remains undetermined. The CDR3 is 16 amino acids. Trimming left V 4 bases short and J 3 bases short, with 20 bases between. Germline V gene lookup returns CDR1 SGHRS and CDR2 YFSETQ. These data are taken from a study of cytomegalovirus exposure and HLA in healthy donors. Findings of the study overall: The listing of 150 to 200 TCR beta chains classed them as cytomegalovirus-associated. Rarity held for most TCR sequences, but there were some public TCRs that occurred in many donors.

Profiling relied on immunoSEQ multiplex PCR, and the TCRdb table lists in-frame clones only, not all of them. The sample contains about 200,000 clones, roughly 81% of which appear only once. Specimen: PBMCs. The chain carries TRBV5-1 and TRBJ2-7, with a weak D call TRBD1 (5 bases). The clonotype originates from a woman in her 30s in good health and CMV-seronegative. The CDR3 region has the DNA TGCGCCAGCAGCCCGAGTGTAGGGGAAGTTTTCTACGAGCAGTACTTC. Protein: CASSPSVGEVFYEQYF. The complete variable domain, with remaining parts taken from reference TRBV5-1 and TRBJ2-7, reads KAGVTQTPRYLIKTRGQQVTLSCSPISGHRSVSWYQQTPGQGLQFLFEYFSETQRNKGNFPGRFSGRQFSNSRSEMNVSTLELGDSALYLCASSPSVGEVFYEQYFGPGTRLTVT.